These T cell receptor beta chains were read from a single sample in a study of blood T cell repertoires in COVID-19. Some clones are missing from TCRdb's copy, which holds only in-frame ones; the method was immunoSEQ multiplex PCR. The table records approximately 210,000 clones, 70% to 90% of them present only once. Material for sequencing was peripheral blood. These receptors were taken from a man aged 35 to 55 with acute or convalescent COVID-19. Each CDR3 is given with its conserved first and last residue. Fields, in order: V gene, CDR3 protein.

TRBV5-4 | CAHKGGTDTQYF
TRBV7-2 | CASSFGGRVETQYF
TRBV24-1 | CATSDRIHEQFF
TRBV4-1 | CASSQDGTSGSSYEQYF
TRBV29-1 | CSVEEWQGRVTQYF
TRBV18 | CASSPRGQGVGETQYF
TRBV4-1 | CASSLSGGTYEQYF
TRBV5-1 | CASSRGQGWGDTEAFF
TRBV29-1 | CSVTGEAGELFF
TRBV6-6 | CASSPGGGSYNEQFF
TRBV5-1 | CASSLSGQINSPLHF
TRBV14 | CASSQEEGLGNTEAFF
TRBV7-2 | CASSLAGRQETQYF
TRBV7-2 | CASSLDFITDTQYF
TRBV29-1 | CSVATSAHSTDTQYF
TRBV19 | CASSIASTGGSYNEQFF
TRBV27 | CASSLTGGPEAFF
TRBV3-1/TRBV3-2 | CASSQERLAGRAGELFF
TRBV28 | CASSPTGFRTDTQYF
TRBV5-4 | CASSPGHMNTEAFF
TRBV19 | CASTPRGRLYFGYTF
TRBV3-1/TRBV3-2 | CASRSESYEQYF
TRBV27 | CASKVAAGGRLAKNIQYF